This TCR beta chain was recorded in a study of T cells in Graves' hyperthyroidism and ophthalmopathy. In the study overall: At initial diagnosis, before any treatment had begun, peripheral blood was obtained.

The source material, RNA transcripts, was used to amplify TCR beta CDR3 regions. The TCR CDR3 was amplified in a first-round RT-PCR using the HTBI primer set. TCRdb called the multiplex PCR reads again in MiXCR, with one record for every CDR3 protein. The sample comprises more than 350,000 distinct CDR3 sequences, nearly 15% of which are singletons, and around 20% rests with the top ten. Study results and caveats: Most clonotypes expanded in the thyroid (above 0.001) were also present in blood.

Thyroid ultrasound, orbital computed tomography, clinical symptoms, and serum thyroxine and TRAb underpinned diagnoses. The sample holds many counts of this clonotype. The antigen remains undetermined. The germline gives CDR1 KGHDR, CDR2 SFDVKD. The CDR3 totals 15 residues. Trimming shortened V by 2 bases and J by 6 bases, and 12 bases separated the two germline ends. The source material was blood. The chain combines TRBV24-1 with TRBJ2-2; D is unresolved. This receptor was obtained from a woman aged 60-75 years with Graves' ophthalmopathy. The CDR3 is CATSDSVTPPGELFF. The CDR3 region has the DNA TGTGCCACCAGTGATTCGGTGACACCCCCCGGGGAGCTGTTTTTT.